Below, one T cell receptor (beta chain) is given with its context. This sample was included in a study of T cell changes during pregnancy in multiple sclerosis. V lost 0 bases and J lost 5, with 11 bases in between. The CDR3 consists of 15 residues. CDR1 and CDR2 from the germline V gene are SGDLS and YYNGEE. Repertoires were generated with immunoSEQ multiplex PCR, while TCRdb's copy carries only in-frame clones and drops some. The sample shows over 30,000 clones, almost 95% of them seen only once. The source of this sequence is a female donor with multiple sclerosis, enrolled in a pregnancy study. The sample consisted of CD4+ T cells from peripheral blood mononuclear cells, taken after pregnancy. The V and J genes are TRBV9 and TRBJ1-4, with D possibly TRBD1 on 5 matching bases. DNA for the CDR3: TGTGCCAGCAGCGTAGGCACAGGAAAAAATGAAAAACTGTTTTTT. This translates into CASSVGTGKNEKLFF. The full variable domain, rest sourced from reference TRBV9 and TRBJ1-4, is DSGVTQTPKHLITATGQRVTLRCSPRSGDLSVYWYQQSLDQGLQFLIQYYNGEERAKGNILERFSAQQFPDLHSELNLSSLELGDSALYFCASSVGTGKNEKLFFGSGTQLSVL.